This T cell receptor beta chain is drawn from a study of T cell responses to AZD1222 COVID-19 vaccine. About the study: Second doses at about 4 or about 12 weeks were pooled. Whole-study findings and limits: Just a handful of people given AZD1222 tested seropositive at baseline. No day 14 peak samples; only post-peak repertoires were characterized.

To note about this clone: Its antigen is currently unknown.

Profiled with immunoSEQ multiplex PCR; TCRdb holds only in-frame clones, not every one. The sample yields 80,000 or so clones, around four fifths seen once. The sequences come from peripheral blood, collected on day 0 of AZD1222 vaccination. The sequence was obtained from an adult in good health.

The CDR3 spells CASSLGLGQGYQPQHF. The CDR3 DNA sequence: TGTGCCAGCAGCTTAGGCTTGGGACAGGGATATCAGCCCCAGCATTTT. The rearrangement joins TRBV7-8 to TRBJ1-5, with 9 bases aligning to TRBD1. Trimming took 1 base from V and 5 from J; bases not matched to a gene: 6. This CDR3 has 16 amino acids. Germline-derived CDR1 and CDR2 are SGHVS and FQNEAQ.